This paragraph covers one TCR beta chain sequence. All donors came from Russia, were Caucasian and healthy, and spanned ages about 6 to 100. Every sample yielded at least 7 million isolated PBMCs. Germline V gene lookup returns CDR1 LNHNV and CDR2 YYDKDF (reference sequence). CDR3 size: 13 residues. This sample was included in a study of blood T cells in healthy people across ages. It was with a sample-barcoded 5' primer and a J-beta primer mix that a second PCR of roughly 6 to 12 cycles was run. The authors tagged each cDNA molecule using a template-switch adaptor with 12 random nucleotides. Each CDR3 protein is one row after TCRdb ran MiXCR on the 5' RACE reads. The sample records hundreds of thousands of distinct CDR3 sequences, roughly a quarter being singletons. These same records also appear under a second study, on T cells of mothers and their children.

The chain employs TRBV15 and TRBJ2-1; TRBD1 agrees at 10 bases. The end of the DNA is better explained by TRBJ2-5, so the J call may be wrong. Sequenced material: blood. The TCR originated in a boy aged 2 to 10 in good health. CDR3 nucleotides: TGTGCCACCAGGACAGGGGGCGCGGAGACCCAGTACTTC. This codes for CATRTGGAETQYF.